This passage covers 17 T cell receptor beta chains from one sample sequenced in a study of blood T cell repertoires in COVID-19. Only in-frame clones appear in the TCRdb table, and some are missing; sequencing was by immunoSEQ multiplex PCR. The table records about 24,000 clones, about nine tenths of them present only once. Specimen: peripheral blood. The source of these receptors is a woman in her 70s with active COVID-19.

For the CDR3, the DNA is TGTGCCAGTAGTATGTACGGGGAGAACACTGAAGCTTTCTTT. Residues: CASSMYGENTEAFF. This chain links TRBV19 with TRBJ1-1, with D unclear. The CDR3 covers 14 residues. V dropped 3 bases and J dropped 1 base, with 9 bases sitting between them. Germline CDR1 reads LNHDA; CDR2 reads SQIVND (reference sequence).

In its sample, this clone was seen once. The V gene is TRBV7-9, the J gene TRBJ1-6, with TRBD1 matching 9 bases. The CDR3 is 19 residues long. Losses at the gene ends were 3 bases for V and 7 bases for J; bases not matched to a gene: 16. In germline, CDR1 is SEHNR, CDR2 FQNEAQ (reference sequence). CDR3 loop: CASSFTPGTGRNRNSPLHF. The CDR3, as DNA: TGTGCCAGCAGCTTTACCCCCGGGACAGGGAGAAATAGGAATTCACCCCTCCACTTT.

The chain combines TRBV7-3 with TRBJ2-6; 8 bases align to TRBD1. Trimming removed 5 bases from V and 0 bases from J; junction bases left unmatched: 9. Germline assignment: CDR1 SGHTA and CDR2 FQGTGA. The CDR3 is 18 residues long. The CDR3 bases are TGTGCCAGCAGCGGACCCGGGACAGGATTCTCTGGGGCCAACGTCCTGACTTTC. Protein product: CASSGPGTGFSGANVLTF.

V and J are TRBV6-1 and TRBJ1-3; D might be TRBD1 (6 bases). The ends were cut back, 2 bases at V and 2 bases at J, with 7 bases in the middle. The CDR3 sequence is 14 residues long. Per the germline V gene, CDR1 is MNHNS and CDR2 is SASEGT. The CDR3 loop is CASSEWGPGNTIYF. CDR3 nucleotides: TGTGCCAGCAGTGAATGGGGGCCTGGAAACACCATATATTTT.

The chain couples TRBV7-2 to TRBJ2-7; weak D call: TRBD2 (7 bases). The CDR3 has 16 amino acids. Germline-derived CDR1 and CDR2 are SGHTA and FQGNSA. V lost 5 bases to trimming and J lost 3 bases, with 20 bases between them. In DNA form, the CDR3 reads TGTGCCAGCAGCCCCGCCCGTGGGGGGGGCCGCTACGAGCAGTACTTC. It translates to CASSPARGGGRYEQYF.

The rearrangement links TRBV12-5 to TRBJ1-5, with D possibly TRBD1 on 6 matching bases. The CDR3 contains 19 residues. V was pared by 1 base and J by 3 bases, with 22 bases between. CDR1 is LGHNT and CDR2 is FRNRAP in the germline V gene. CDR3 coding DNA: TGTGCTAGTGGTTTGGAAACCGGGGCAGGGGCCTTAGTCAATCAGCCCCAGCATTTT. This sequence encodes CASGLETGAGALVNQPQHF.

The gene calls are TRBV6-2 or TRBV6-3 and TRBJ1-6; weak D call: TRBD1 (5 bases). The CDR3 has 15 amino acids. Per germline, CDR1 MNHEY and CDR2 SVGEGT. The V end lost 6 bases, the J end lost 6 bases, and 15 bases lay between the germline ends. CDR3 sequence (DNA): TGTGCCAGCAGCAATCGAGGAGGGGTTAATTCACCCCTCCACTTT. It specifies CASSNRGGVNSPLHF.

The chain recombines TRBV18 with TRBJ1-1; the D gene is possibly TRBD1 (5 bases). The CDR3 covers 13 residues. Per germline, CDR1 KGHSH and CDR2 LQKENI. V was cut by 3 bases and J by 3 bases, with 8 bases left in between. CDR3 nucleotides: TGTGCCAGCTCACCCTCGGGGGACACTGAAGCTTTCTTT. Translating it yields CASSPSGDTEAFF.

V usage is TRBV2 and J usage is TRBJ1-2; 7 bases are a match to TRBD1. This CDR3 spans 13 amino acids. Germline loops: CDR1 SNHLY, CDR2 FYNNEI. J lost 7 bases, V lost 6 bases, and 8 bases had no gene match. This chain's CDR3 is CASRATGVVGYTF. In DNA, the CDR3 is TGTGCCAGCAGAGCCACAGGGGTGGTTGGCTACACCTTC.

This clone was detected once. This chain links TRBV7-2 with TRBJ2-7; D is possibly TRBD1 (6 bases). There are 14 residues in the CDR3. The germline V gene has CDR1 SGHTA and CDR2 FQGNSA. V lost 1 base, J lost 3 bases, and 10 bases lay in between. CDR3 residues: CASSLEQGHYEQYF. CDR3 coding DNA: TGTGCCAGCAGCTTAGAACAGGGTCACTACGAGCAGTACTTC.

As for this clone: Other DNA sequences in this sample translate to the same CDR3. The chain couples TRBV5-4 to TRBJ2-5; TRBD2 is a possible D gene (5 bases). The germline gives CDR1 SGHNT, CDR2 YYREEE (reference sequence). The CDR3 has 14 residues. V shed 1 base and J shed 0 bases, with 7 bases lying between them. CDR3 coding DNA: TGTGCCAGCAGCTTGCGAGGGAACCAAGAGACCCAGTACTTC. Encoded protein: CASSLRGNQETQYF.

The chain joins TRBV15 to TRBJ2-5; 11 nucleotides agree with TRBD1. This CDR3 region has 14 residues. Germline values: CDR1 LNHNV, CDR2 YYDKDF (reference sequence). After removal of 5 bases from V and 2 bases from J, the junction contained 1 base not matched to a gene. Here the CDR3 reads CATSGDRGQETQYF. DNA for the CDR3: TGTGCCACCAGCGGGGACAGGGGGCAAGAGACCCAGTACTTC. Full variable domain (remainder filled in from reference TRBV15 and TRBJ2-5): DAMVIQNPRYQVTQFGKPVTLSCSQTLNHNVMYWYQQKSSQAPKLLFHYYDKDFNNEADTPDNFQSRRPNTSFCFLDIRSPGLGDTAMYLCATSGDRGQETQYFGPGTRLLVL.

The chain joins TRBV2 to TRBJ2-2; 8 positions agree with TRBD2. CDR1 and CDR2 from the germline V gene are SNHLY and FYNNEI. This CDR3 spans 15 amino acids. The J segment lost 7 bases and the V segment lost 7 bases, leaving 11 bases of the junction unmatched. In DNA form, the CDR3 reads TGTGCCAGCAACCGCCAGCGGGGGTCCGTCGGGGAGCTGTTTTTT. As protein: CASNRQRGSVGELFF.

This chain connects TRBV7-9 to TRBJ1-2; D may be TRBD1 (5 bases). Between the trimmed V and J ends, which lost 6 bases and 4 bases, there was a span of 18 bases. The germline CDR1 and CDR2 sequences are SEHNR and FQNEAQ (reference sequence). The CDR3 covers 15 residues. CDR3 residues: CASRPLDNPGYGYTF. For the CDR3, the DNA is TGTGCCAGCAGGCCCTTGGACAATCCAGGCTATGGCTACACCTTC.

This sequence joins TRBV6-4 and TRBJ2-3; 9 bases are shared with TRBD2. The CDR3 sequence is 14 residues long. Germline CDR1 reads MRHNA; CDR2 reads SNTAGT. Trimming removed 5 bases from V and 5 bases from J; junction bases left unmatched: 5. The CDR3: CASSPGLARDTQYF. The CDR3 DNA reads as TGTGCCAGCAGTCCCGGACTAGCGAGAGATACGCAGTATTTT.

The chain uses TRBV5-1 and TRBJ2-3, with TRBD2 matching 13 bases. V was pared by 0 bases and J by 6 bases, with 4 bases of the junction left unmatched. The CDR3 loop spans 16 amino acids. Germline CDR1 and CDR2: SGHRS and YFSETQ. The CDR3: CASSLVLAGGSDTQYF. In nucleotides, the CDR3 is TGCGCCAGCAGCTTGGTACTAGCGGGGGGGTCGGATACGCAGTATTTT.

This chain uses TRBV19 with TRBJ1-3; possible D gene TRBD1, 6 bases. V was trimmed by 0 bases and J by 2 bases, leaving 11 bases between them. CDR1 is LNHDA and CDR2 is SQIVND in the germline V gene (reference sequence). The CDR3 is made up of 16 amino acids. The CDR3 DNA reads TGTGCCAGTAGTATAGATCCAGGGGCTCCTGGAAACACCATATATTTT. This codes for CASSIDPGAPGNTIYF.